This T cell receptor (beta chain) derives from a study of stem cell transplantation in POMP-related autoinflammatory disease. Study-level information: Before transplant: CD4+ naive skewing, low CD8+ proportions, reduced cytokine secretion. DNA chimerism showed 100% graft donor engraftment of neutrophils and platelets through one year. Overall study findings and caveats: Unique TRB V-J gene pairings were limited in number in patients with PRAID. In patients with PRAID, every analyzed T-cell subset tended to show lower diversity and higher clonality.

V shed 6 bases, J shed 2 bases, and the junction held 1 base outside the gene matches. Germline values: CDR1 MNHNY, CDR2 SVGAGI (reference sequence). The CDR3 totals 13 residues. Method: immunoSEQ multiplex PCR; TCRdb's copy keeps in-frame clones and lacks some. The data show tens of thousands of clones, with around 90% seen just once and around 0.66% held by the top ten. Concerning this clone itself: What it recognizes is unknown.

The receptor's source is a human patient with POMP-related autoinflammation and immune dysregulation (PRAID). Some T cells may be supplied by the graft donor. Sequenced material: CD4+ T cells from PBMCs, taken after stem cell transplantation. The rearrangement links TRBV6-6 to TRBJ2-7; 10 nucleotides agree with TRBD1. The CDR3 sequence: CASRGQGTYEQYV. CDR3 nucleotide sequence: TGTGCCAGCAGGGGACAGGGGACCTACGAGCAGTACGTC.